Given below is one TCR beta chain in context. What it binds is not known. The sample belongs to a study of blood T cells in healthy people across ages. The CDR3 is 13 residues long. From germline, CDR1 is DFQATT and CDR2 SNEGSKA (reference sequence). Losses at the gene ends were 3 bases for V and 5 bases for J; bases not matched to a gene: 4. Collection of around 10 milliliters of peripheral blood was performed for each donor. Study observations and caveats: The study found TCR beta diversity correlated strongly with naive T cell percentage. While age rose, TCR beta diversity per million T cells dropped in a roughly linear way.

It was with a sample-barcoded 5' primer and a J-beta primer mix that a second PCR of roughly 7 to 11 cycles was run. All cDNA molecules were each tagged by a template-switch adaptor with 12 random nucleotides. One entry per CDR3 protein results from TCRdb running MiXCR on the 5' RACE reads. The sample lists about 1.4 million distinct CDR3 sequences; approximately 63% were seen once. The chain is built from TRBV20-1 and TRBJ2-1, with TRBD2 identical over 7 bases. The receptor was isolated from a man in his late teens or twenties in good health. Sequencing used blood. The CDR3: CSARPSGNNEQFF. The CDR3 bases are TGCAGTGCTAGGCCTAGCGGTAACAATGAGCAGTTCTTC.